These T cell receptor beta chains were read from a single sample in a study of Ad26.COV2.S vaccination and SARS-CoV-2 variants. TCRdb's copy holds only in-frame clones and misses some; the assay was immunoSEQ multiplex PCR. The table lists fewer than 500,000 clones, 75% to 95% of them singletons. Sequencing was performed on peripheral blood, taken in a trial of Ad26.COV2.S vaccine versus placebo. Receptors originate from a person between 18 and 65 years old who received the Ad26.COV2.S COVID-19 vaccine or a placebo. Both conserved end residues are part of each CDR3. The D gene is left open where the match is weak. Only some rows state a clone size, as once, few, many or a class for expanded clones.

D	size	V	J	CDR3	DNA
TRBD1	few	TRBV4-3	TRBJ1-2	CASSQDPGQGARGYTF	TGCGCCAGCAGCCAAGACCCTGGACAGGGGGCGCGGGGCTACACCTTC
TRBD1	-	TRBV19	TRBJ2-7	CASSNTGGTYEQYF	TGTGCCAGTAGTAACACAGGGGGAACATACGAGCAGTACTTC
-	-	TRBV4-3	TRBJ1-2	CASSQDIGEQSGGYTF	TGCGCCAGCAGCCAAGATATCGGGGAGCAGTCGGGCGGCTACACCTTC
-	-	TRBV28	TRBJ2-7	CASSLGGSPSYEQYF	TGTGCCAGCAGTTTGGGGGGCTCTCCTTCATACGAGCAGTACTTC
-	-	TRBV3-1/TRBV3-2	TRBJ2-5	CATGGRPQGETQYF	TGTGCCACCGGAGGCCGGCCCCAAGGAGAGACCCAGTACTTC
-	-	TRBV27	TRBJ2-1	CASAGTPHYNEQFF	TGTGCCAGCGCCGGGACACCCCACTACAATGAGCAGTTCTTC
-	-	TRBV18	TRBJ2-2	CASSPQSGPNTGELFF	TGTGCCAGCTCACCACAGAGCGGCCCGAACACCGGGGAGCTGTTTTTT
-	once	TRBV5-1	TRBJ1-4	CASSRPEPKANEKLFF	TGCGCCAGCAGCCGGCCAGAACCCAAGGCTAATGAAAAACTGTTTTTT
TRBD1	-	TRBV18	TRBJ2-7	CASSPPSGTDYEQYF	TGTGCCAGCTCACCACCCTCCGGGACAGACTACGAGCAGTACTTC
-	-	TRBV7-9	TRBJ2-2	CASSFEATNTGELFF	TGTGCCAGCAGCTTCGAGGCAACGAACACCGGGGAGCTGTTTTTT
TRBD1	-	TRBV4-3	TRBJ1-2	CASRRQGANYGYTF	TGCGCCAGCAGACGACAGGGTGCTAACTATGGCTACACCTTC
-	-	TRBV10-3	TRBJ2-7	CAISESRGARSYEQYF	TGTGCCATCAGTGAGTCCAGGGGCGCCCGCTCCTACGAGCAGTACTTC
TRBD2	once	TRBV7-3	TRBJ2-2	CASSSYPGLAANTGELFF	TGTGCCAGCAGCTCATACCCGGGACTAGCGGCAAACACCGGGGAGCTGTTTTTT
-	-	TRBV6-2/TRBV6-3	TRBJ2-7	CASSYSRTGGGPFYEQYF	TGTGCCAGCAGTTACTCGAGAACGGGCGGGGGCCCCTTCTACGAGCAGTACTTC
-	-	TRBV4-1	TRBJ2-2	CASSQGRGVGELFF	TGCGCCAGCAGCCAGGGGCGGGGAGTCGGGGAGCTGTTTTTT
-	-	TRBV5-6	TRBJ1-1	CASSFIRGRDMNTEAFF	TGTGCCAGCAGCTTTATAAGGGGTAGGGACATGAACACTGAAGCTTTCTTT
TRBD2	-	TRBV27	TRBJ2-5	CASSLTPPWTSGPQETQYF	TGTGCCAGCAGTTTAACACCCCCATGGACTAGCGGGCCCCAAGAGACCCAGTACTTC
-	-	TRBV5-1	TRBJ1-1	CASSFQLANTEAFF	TGCGCCAGCAGCTTTCAGTTGGCGAACACTGAAGCTTTCTTT
-	-	TRBV19	TRBJ2-1	CASSITGGTYNEQFF	TGTGCCAGTAGTATTACTGGCGGGACCTACAATGAGCAGTTCTTC
-	-	TRBV30	TRBJ1-5	CAWSPTDNQPQHF	TGTGCCTGGAGTCCGACAGACAATCAGCCCCAGCATTTT